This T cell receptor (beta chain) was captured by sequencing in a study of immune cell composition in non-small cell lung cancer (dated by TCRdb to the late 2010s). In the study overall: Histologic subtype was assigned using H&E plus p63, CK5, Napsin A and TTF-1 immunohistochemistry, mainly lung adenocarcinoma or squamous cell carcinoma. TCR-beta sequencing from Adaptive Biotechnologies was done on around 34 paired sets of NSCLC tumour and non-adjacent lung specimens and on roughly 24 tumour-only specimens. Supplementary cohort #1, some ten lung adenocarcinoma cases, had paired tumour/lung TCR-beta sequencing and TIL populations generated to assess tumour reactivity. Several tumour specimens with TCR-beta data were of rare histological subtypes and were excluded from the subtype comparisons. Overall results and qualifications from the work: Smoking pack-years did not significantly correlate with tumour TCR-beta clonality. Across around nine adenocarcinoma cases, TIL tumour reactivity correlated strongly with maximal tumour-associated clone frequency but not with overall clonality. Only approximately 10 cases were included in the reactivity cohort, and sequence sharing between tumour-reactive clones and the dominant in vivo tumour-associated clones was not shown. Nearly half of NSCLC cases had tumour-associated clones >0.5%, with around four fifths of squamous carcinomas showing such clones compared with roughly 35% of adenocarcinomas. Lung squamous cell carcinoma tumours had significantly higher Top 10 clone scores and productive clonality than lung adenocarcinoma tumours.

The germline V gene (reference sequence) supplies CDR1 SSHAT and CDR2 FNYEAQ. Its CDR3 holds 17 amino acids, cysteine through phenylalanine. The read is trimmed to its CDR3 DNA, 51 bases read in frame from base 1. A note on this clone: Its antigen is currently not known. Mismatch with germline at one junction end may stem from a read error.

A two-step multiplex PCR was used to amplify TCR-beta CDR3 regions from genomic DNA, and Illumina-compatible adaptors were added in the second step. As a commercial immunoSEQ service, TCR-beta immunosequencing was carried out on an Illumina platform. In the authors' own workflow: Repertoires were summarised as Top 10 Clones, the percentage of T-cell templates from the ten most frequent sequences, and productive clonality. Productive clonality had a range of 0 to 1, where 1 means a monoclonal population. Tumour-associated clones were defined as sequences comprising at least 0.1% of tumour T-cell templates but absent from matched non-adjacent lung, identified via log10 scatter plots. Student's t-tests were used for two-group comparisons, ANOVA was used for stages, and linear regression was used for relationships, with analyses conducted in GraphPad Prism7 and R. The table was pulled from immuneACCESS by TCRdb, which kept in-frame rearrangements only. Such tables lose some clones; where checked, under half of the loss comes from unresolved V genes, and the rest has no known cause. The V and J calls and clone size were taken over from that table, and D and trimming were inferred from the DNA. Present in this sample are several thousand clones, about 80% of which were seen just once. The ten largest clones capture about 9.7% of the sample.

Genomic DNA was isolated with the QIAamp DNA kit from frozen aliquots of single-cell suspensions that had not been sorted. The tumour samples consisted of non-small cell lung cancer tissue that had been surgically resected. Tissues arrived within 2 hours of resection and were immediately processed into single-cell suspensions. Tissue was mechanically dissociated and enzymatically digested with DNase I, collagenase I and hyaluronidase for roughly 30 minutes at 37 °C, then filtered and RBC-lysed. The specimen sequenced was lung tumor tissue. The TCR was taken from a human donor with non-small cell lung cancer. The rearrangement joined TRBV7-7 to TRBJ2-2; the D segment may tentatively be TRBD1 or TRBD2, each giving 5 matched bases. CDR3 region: CASSLRTPGPNTGELFF. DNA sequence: TGTGCTAGCAGCTTACGGACCCCGGGGCCGAACACCGGGGAGCTGTTTTTT.